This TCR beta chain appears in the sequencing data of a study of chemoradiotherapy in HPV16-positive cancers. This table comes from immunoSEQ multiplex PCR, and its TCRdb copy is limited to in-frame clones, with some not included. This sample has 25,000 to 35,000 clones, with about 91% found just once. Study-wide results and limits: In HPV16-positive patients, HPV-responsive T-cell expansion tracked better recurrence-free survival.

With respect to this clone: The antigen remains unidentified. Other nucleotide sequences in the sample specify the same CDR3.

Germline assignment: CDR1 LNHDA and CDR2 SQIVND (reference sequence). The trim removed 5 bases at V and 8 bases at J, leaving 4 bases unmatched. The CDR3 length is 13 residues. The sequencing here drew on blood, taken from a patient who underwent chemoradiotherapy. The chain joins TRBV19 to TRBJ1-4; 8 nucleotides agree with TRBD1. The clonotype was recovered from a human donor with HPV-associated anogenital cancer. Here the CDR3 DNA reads TGTGCCAGTAGTGCCCAGGGGGCCGAAAAACTGTTTTTT. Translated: CASSAQGAEKLFF.